This is a list of T cell receptor beta chains from one sample in a study of vaccination and CD4 T cells after COVID-19. A single record per CDR3 protein comes from TCRdb applying MiXCR to the PCR reads. This repertoire shows about 22,000 distinct CDR3 sequences, 30% to 40% found once; its top ten account for roughly 29%. No antigen is known for these receptors. This sample comprised CD4+ T cells from blood, cultured in vitro, obtained about 7 months after SARS-CoV-2 vaccination. Source of these receptors: a human donor who had recovered from COVID-19. Each CDR3 is given without its conserved first and last residue.

J gene,V gene,CDR3 protein
TRBJ1-1,TRBV20-1,SAEFDTANTEAF
TRBJ2-1,TRBV7-3,ASSRTPNEQF
TRBJ2-7,TRBV15,ATSRAQGGYEQY
TRBJ1-2,TRBV28,ASSLADYGYT
TRBJ2-7,TRBV4-1,ASSQPGQESLRQY
TRBJ1-2,TRBV5-8,ASSLRGLYT
TRBJ2-7,TRBV11-3,ASTSKGPRYEQY
TRBJ2-5,TRBV5-6,ASSHGLAGGPQETQY
TRBJ1-6,TRBV2,ASSPTGDSPLH
TRBJ2-1,TRBV7-9,ASSFPTSGGSNEQF
TRBJ1-5,TRBV7-9,ASSLESNQPQH
TRBJ2-5,TRBV11-3,ASSVGLMSAREETQY
TRBJ1-2,TRBV12-3/TRBV12-4,ASNIHGYGYT
TRBJ2-5,TRBV11-3,ASSLDGGSETQY
TRBJ2-1,TRBV2,ASSDTGLAGNNEQF
TRBJ2-2,TRBV6-1,ASTPRGGRPDTGELF
TRBJ2-3,TRBV3-1,ASSARGGDTQY